Below are 18 T cell receptor beta chains sequenced from a single sample in a study of sequential checkpoint blockade in melanoma. Libraries were prepared by immunoSEQ multiplex PCR; TCRdb keeps only in-frame clonotypes and omits some of them. This table has about 32,000 clones, less than 85% appearing once. Treatment specified: randomized to nivolumab then ipilimumab (arm A) or the reverse (arm B). The sample consisted of CD8+ T cells sorted from blood (inferred from file names), taken from a patient given nivolumab and ipilimumab in sequence. The receptors were gathered from a human donor with melanoma.

The V call is TRBV27, the J call TRBJ2-2; D is perhaps TRBD1 (6 bases). Trimming cost V 2 bases and J 0 bases, with 7 bases left between them. This CDR3 has 15 amino acids. CDR1 is MNHEY and CDR2 is SMNVEV in the germline V gene (reference sequence). CDR3 in amino acids: CASSLTGTNTGELFF. CDR3 sequence (DNA): TGTGCCAGCAGTTTAACAGGGACGAACACCGGGGAGCTGTTTTTT.

This clone came up a few times. This chain links TRBV7-9 with TRBJ1-4, with D perhaps matching TRBD1 (5 bases). Germline values: CDR1 SEHNR, CDR2 FQNEAQ (reference sequence). Trimming left V 3 bases short and J 7 bases short, with 12 bases between. The CDR3 length is 14 residues. DNA for the CDR3: TGTGCCAGCAGCTTGGGAGTCGGGGGTGAAAAACTGTTTTTT. It translates to CASSLGVGGEKLFF.

J is TRBJ2-1 and V is TRBV11-2; 11 bases agree with TRBD2. CDR1 and CDR2 (germline): SGHAT, FQNNGV. This CDR3 is 16 amino acids long. After removal of 5 bases from V and 12 bases from J, the junction contained 15 bases not matched to a gene. CDR3 sequence reads: CASSHGGGLAALGQFF. CDR3 coding DNA: TGTGCCAGCAGCCACGGTGGGGGACTAGCGGCCCTGGGGCAGTTCTTC. Full variable domain (rest looked up from reference TRBV11-2 and TRBJ2-1): EAGVAQSPRYKIIEKRQSVAFWCNPISGHATLYWYQQILGQGPKLLIQFQNNGVVDDSQLPKDRFSAERLKGVDSTLKIQPAKLEDSAVYLCASSHGGGLAALGQFFGPGTRLTVL.

This rearrangement joins TRBV12-5 to TRBJ2-4, with TRBD2 identical over 7 bases. V lost 5 bases to trimming and J lost 4 bases; unmatched junction nucleotides: 14. The CDR3 spans 17 residues. From germline, CDR1 is LGHNT and CDR2 FRNRAP. The CDR3 loop is CASGRPGAGEGKNIQYF. The CDR3 DNA is TGTGCTAGTGGTCGACCCGGGGCGGGGGAGGGTAAAAACATTCAGTACTTC.

The chain uses TRBV27 and TRBJ1-2, with 11 bases lining up with TRBD1. This CDR3 has 14 residues. V shed 6 bases, J shed 4 bases, and the junction held 4 bases outside the gene matches. Germline loops: CDR1 MNHEY, CDR2 SMNVEV (reference sequence). The CDR3, as DNA: TGTGCCAGCAGGGCGGGACAGGGGGTCTATGGCTACACCTTC. Translated: CASRAGQGVYGYTF.

The genes are TRBV7-6 and TRBJ1-6; D not certain. Germline V gives CDR1 SGHVS, CDR2 FNYEAQ. The CDR3 is made up of 18 amino acids. With 1 base removed from V and 0 bases from J, the gap between germline ends came to 13 bases. Written as DNA, the CDR3 is TGTGCCAGCAGCTTAGAGCCGGGGTTAAGCTCCTATAATTCACCCCTCCACTTT. Protein sequence: CASSLEPGLSSYNSPLHF.

V usage is TRBV7-2 and J usage is TRBJ2-6; the D is unclear. V gave up 6 bases and J gave up 0 bases, with 9 bases separating them. The V gene's germline CDR1 is SGHTA and CDR2 FQGNSA. CDR3 length equals 15 residues. The CDR3 is CASSPVRSGANVLTF. In nucleotides, the CDR3 is TGTGCCAGCAGTCCGGTCCGCTCTGGGGCCAACGTCCTGACTTTC. Complete variable domain (other parts from reference TRBV7-2 and TRBJ2-6): GAGVSQSPSNKVTEKGKDVELRCDPISGHTALYWYRQSLGQGLEFLIYFQGNSAPDKSGLPSDRFSAERTGGSVSTLTIQRTQQEDSAVYLCASSPVRSGANVLTFGAGSRLTVL.

V and J are TRBV19 and TRBJ1-5, with 8 bases identical to TRBD1. CDR3 length: 14 residues. CDR1 is LNHDA, CDR2 SQIVND, per germline (reference sequence). With V trimmed by 4 bases and J by 2 bases, 1 base remained unmatched. CDR3 amino acids: CASSTTGGNQPQHF. Written as DNA, the CDR3 is TGTGCCAGTAGTACGACAGGGGGCAATCAGCCCCAGCATTTT.

The V and J genes are TRBV7-2 and TRBJ2-7; 12 positions agree with TRBD2. The V and J ends lost 2 bases and 2 bases, in that order; junction bases with no gene match: 4. Germline V gene data show CDR1 as SGHTA and CDR2 as FQGNSA. The length of the CDR3 is 16 residues. CDR3 region: CASSLMGLAGAYEQYF. For the CDR3, the DNA is TGTGCCAGCAGCTTAATGGGACTAGCGGGTGCCTACGAGCAGTACTTC.

The CDR3 bases are TGCGCCAGCAGCCAAGATGACACCCAGTCTGGGGCCAACGTCCTGACTTTC. It codes for CASSQDDTQSGANVLTF. The J gene is TRBJ2-6, the V gene TRBV4-3; unclear D gene. V dropped 0 bases and J dropped 1 base, with 10 bases sitting between them. The CDR3 loop spans 17 amino acids. Germline loops: CDR1 LGHNA, CDR2 YSLEER.

The chain is built from TRBV4-3 and TRBJ1-4, with D possibly TRBD1 on 5 matching bases. This CDR3 has 19 amino acids. Per germline, CDR1 LGHNA and CDR2 YSLEER. The germline V and J ends were trimmed by 0 bases and 4 bases, with 21 bases remaining between them. The CDR3 region is CASSQERGREITSNEKLFF. In nucleotides, the CDR3 is TGCGCCAGCAGCCAAGAACGGGGACGGGAGATTACAAGTAATGAAAAACTGTTTTTT.

The CDR3 region has the DNA TGTGCCAGTAGTCCTCGGACAGGGGTGTTGCGCGAGCAGTACTTC. Translating gives CASSPRTGVLREQYF. The chain carries TRBV19 and TRBJ2-7, with 9 bases that match TRBD1. This CDR3 has 15 amino acids. V trimming: 5 bases; J trimming: 6 bases; junction bases outside the gene matches: 11. Germline loops: CDR1 LNHDA, CDR2 SQIVND (reference sequence).

This chain uses TRBV27 with TRBJ2-1; 14 bases are a match to TRBD2. V shed 4 bases, J shed 7 bases, and the junction held 6 bases outside the gene matches. Germline assignment: CDR1 MNHEY and CDR2 SMNVEV (reference sequence). The CDR3 extends over 16 amino acids. CDR3: CASSSGTSGSRNEQFF. CDR3 bases: TGTGCCAGCAGTTCCGGGACTAGCGGGAGTAGGAATGAGCAGTTCTTC.

This clone has just one count. V usage is TRBV11-2 and J usage is TRBJ1-3, with D perhaps matching TRBD1 (6 bases). The CDR3 loop spans 16 amino acids. Germline-derived CDR1 and CDR2 are SGHAT and FQNNGV. Between the trimmed V and J ends, which lost 5 bases and 2 bases, there was a span of 16 bases. The CDR3 DNA sequence: TGTGCCAGCAGCCGTCGGACGGACAGCCCTGGAAACACCATATATTTT. It specifies CASSRRTDSPGNTIYF.

The chain couples TRBV6-5 to TRBJ1-2; D might be TRBD1 (6 bases). The CDR3 is made up of 12 amino acids. Germline V CDR1 and CDR2: MNHEY, SVGAGI. V lost 6 bases, J lost 4 bases, and 9 bases lay in between. The CDR3 nucleotides read TGTGCCAGCAGACAGGGCGGCTATGGCTACACCTTC. Protein product: CASRQGGYGYTF.

The V and J genes are TRBV28 and TRBJ2-7, with 11 bases identical to TRBD2. Germline CDR1 MDHEN, CDR2 SYDVKM. CDR3 length: 15 residues. V lost 2 bases and J lost 5; bases outside the gene matches: 5. The CDR3 is CASSLLLAGGDEQYF. The CDR3 DNA follows: TGTGCCAGCAGTTTACTCCTAGCGGGGGGTGACGAGCAGTACTTC.

The CDR3 is CASSLGGGRNTDTQYF. Written as DNA, the CDR3 is TGTGCCAGCAGCTTAGGGGGCGGGAGGAACACAGATACGCAGTATTTT. The chain is built from TRBV7-9 and TRBJ2-3; 8 bases align to TRBD2. There are 16 residues in the CDR3. Germline V gene lookup returns CDR1 SEHNR and CDR2 FQNEAQ (reference sequence). With 1 base clipped from V and 2 bases from J, the junction kept 5 bases outside the gene matches.

This clone was counted between two and nine times. J is TRBJ2-3 and V is TRBV5-5; maybe TRBD2 (5 bases). The germline V gene has CDR1 SGHKS and CDR2 YYEKEE (reference sequence). The CDR3 loop spans 15 amino acids. V lost 4 bases, J lost 4 bases, and 16 bases lay in between. The CDR3 loop is CASSKPDPGSDTQYF. The CDR3 nucleotides are TGTGCCAGCAGCAAACCAGATCCGGGATCAGATACGCAGTATTTT.